This entry concerns a single T cell receptor beta chain. Clones were read by immunoSEQ multiplex PCR, and TCRdb kept only the in-frame ones, dropping some. The sample lists over 75,000 clones; around nine tenths were seen once. This specimen belongs to a study of blood T cell repertoires in COVID-19. The clonotype was recovered from a man between 45 and 60 years old with COVID-19, enrolled during active disease. Specimen: peripheral blood.

CDR3: CASSSNRDINYNSPLHF. DNA of the CDR3: TGTGCCAGCAGCAGTAACAGGGACATCAACTATAATTCACCCCTCCACTTT. The V and J genes are TRBV11-2 and TRBJ1-6; TRBD1 is a possible D gene (6 bases). Germline V gene lookup returns CDR1 SGHAT and CDR2 FQNNGV. This CDR3 contains 17 residues. The V end lost 5 bases, the J end lost 3 bases, and 17 bases lay between the germline ends.